A single sample is the source of the 25 T cell receptor beta chains below, sequenced in a study of T cell repertoires in cytomegalovirus infection. From the reads, TCRdb called clonotypes with MiXCR, one entry per CDR3 protein. The sample has hundreds of thousands of distinct CDR3 sequences, approximately 24% seen once. Sequencing was carried out using CD8+ T cells from PBMCs. These TCRs come from a human donor in good health (CMV status not recorded). Some clones in this sample may be carry-over from other donors' samples.

This clonotype was detected only a few times. This chain uses TRBV12-3 or TRBV12-4 with TRBJ2-1; 10 bases align to TRBD2. The V and J ends lost 2 bases and 15 bases, in that order; junction bases with no gene match: 13. The CDR3 covers 15 residues. CDR3 bases: TGTGCCAGCAGTTTACCACAGCTTACTAGCGGGGAGGGGTTCTTC. This encodes CASSLPQLTSGEGFF.

The rearrangement joins TRBV6-6 to TRBJ2-7; 8 bases match TRBD1. CDR1 is MNHNY, CDR2 SVGAGI, per germline (reference sequence). There are 15 residues in the CDR3. The V and J ends lost 5 bases and 5 bases, in that order; junction bases with no gene match: 11. Written as DNA, the CDR3 is TGTGCCAGCAGTCCCTCGGACAGGGTGAAGGACGAGCAGTACTTC. It translates to CASSPSDRVKDEQYF.

This clonotype has a handful of counts. V and J are TRBV29-1 and TRBJ2-3, with a tentative D call TRBD2 (6 bases). Germline V CDR1 and CDR2: SQVTM, ANQGSEA. This CDR3 has 13 amino acids. Trimming stripped 8 bases from V and 0 bases from J, with 12 bases between. The CDR3 loop is CSYSRGSTDTQYF. In DNA, the CDR3 is TGCAGCTATAGTCGGGGGAGCACAGATACGCAGTATTTT.

CDR3 nucleotide sequence: TGCAGCGTGCCCCCTGGGGATAACACTGAAGCTTTCTTT. Residues: CSVPPGDNTEAFF. The V and J genes are TRBV29-1 and TRBJ1-1; D unclear. The CDR3 sequence is 13 residues long. CDR1 and CDR2 from the germline V gene are SQVTM and ANQGSEA. Trimming took off 6 bases at V and 2 bases at J, with 13 bases between the two ends.

The chain links TRBV7-3 to TRBJ2-1, with 7 positions matching TRBD1. CDR3 length: 13 residues. Per germline, CDR1 SGHTA and CDR2 FQGTGA. The J segment lost 8 bases and the V segment lost 5 bases, leaving 6 bases of the junction unmatched. The chain's CDR3 is CASSAHRGYEQFF. In nucleotides, the CDR3 is TGTGCCAGCAGCGCCCACAGGGGTTATGAGCAGTTCTTC. Full variable domain (remainder filled in from reference TRBV7-3 and TRBJ2-1): GAGVSQTPSNKVTEKGKYVELRCDPISGHTALYWYRQSLGQGPEFLIYFQGTGAADDSGLPNDRFFAVRPEGSVSTLKIQRTERGDSAVYLCASSAHRGYEQFFGPGTRLTVL.

A few counts support this clonotype. V gene TRBV12-3 or TRBV12-4 combines with J gene TRBJ1-2, with 8 bases lining up with TRBD1. The V gene end was trimmed by 6 bases and the J gene end by 4 bases; junction bases not matched to a gene: 7. The CDR3 runs to 14 residues. The CDR3 nucleotides are TGTGCCAGCAGGGATGGACAGGGCACCTATGGCTACACCTTC. Translated, it gives CASRDGQGTYGYTF.

This clonotype was counted at least ten times. The chain uses TRBV19 and TRBJ2-1, with no clear D. V was clipped by 3 bases and J by 4 bases, with 7 bases between them. The CDR3 has 13 residues. The germline CDR1 and CDR2 sequences are LNHDA and SQIVND (reference sequence). CDR3 DNA sequence: TGTGCCAGTAGTATCGGGCTGTACAATGAGCAGTTCTTC. Translated: CASSIGLYNEQFF.

This clonotype showed up just a few times. The chain uses TRBV24-1 and TRBJ2-2; tentative D call: TRBD2 (5 bases). The length of the CDR3 is 15 residues. Germline loops: CDR1 KGHDR, CDR2 SFDVKD. Trimming took off 5 bases at V and 2 bases at J, with 11 bases between the two ends. Written as DNA, the CDR3 is TGTGCCACCAGTGGTCCGGGGATAAACACCGGGGAGCTGTTTTTT. It codes for CATSGPGINTGELFF.

This clonotype has just a few counts. The gene calls are TRBV20-1 and TRBJ2-4; D is unclear. V dropped 2 bases and J dropped 0 bases, with 5 bases sitting between them. Per germline, CDR1 DFQATT and CDR2 SNEGSKA (reference sequence). CDR3 length: 13 residues. This CDR3 reads CSARPIAKNIQYF. CDR3 bases: TGCAGTGCTAGACCGATAGCCAAAAACATTCAGTACTTC.

On this clonotype: A single base separates this from a much larger clone, so it may be a read error. The chain couples TRBV5-1 to TRBJ2-7; 7 bases match TRBD1. The CDR3 covers 15 residues. V lost 4 bases, J lost 3 bases, and 10 bases stayed unmatched. Per the germline V gene, CDR1 is SGHRS and CDR2 is YFSETQ. The DNA of the CDR3 is TGCGCCAGCAGCGCTTCCTTGGGACAGCTCTACGAGCAGTACTTC. This translates into CASSASLGQLYEQYF.

This clonotype came up once. The chain uses TRBV7-9 and TRBJ2-1; D might be TRBD1 (5 bases). The germline V gene has CDR1 SEHNR and CDR2 FQNEAQ (reference sequence). Trimming removed 8 bases at V and 4 bases at J, with 9 bases between. The CDR3 totals 12 residues. CDR3 region: CASPTDYNEQFF. The CDR3 DNA follows: TGTGCCAGCCCGACAGATTACAATGAGCAGTTCTTC.

This clonotype showed up many times. The chain combines TRBV7-8 with TRBJ2-7, with TRBD2 identical over 11 bases. Per germline, CDR1 SGHVS and CDR2 FQNEAQ. This CDR3 region has 15 residues. The junction had 1 base not matched to a gene; V was cut back by 1 base and J by 2 bases. CDR3 region: CASSLETSGTYEQYF. CDR3 coding DNA: TGTGCCAGCAGCTTAGAGACTAGCGGGACCTACGAGCAGTACTTC.

There are a few counts of this clonotype. The V and J genes are TRBV7-3 and TRBJ2-1, with a possible D match to TRBD2 (6 bases). In germline, CDR1 is SGHTA, CDR2 FQGTGA. Between the trimmed V and J ends, which lost 1 base and 8 bases, there was a span of 15 bases. CDR3 length: 15 amino acids. In nucleotides, the CDR3 is TGTGCCAGCAGCTTAAATAGGGACTTATACGATGAGCAGTTCTTC. Translated: CASSLNRDLYDEQFF.

This clonotype has ten or more counts. V usage is TRBV7-3 and J usage is TRBJ1-1, with D hard to call. V was cut by 1 base and J by 6 bases, with 12 bases left in between. Germline V CDR1 and CDR2: SGHTA, FQGTGA. The CDR3 runs to 14 residues. Written as DNA, the CDR3 is TGTGCCAGCAGCTTAATCTCAGCCCACCCTGAAGCTTTCTTT. Its protein is CASSLISAHPEAFF. The full variable domain, with the rest looked up from reference TRBV7-3 and TRBJ1-1, is GAGVSQTPSNKVTEKGKYVELRCDPISGHTALYWYRQSLGQGPEFLIYFQGTGAADDSGLPNDRFFAVRPEGSVSTLKIQRTERGDSAVYLCASSLISAHPEAFFGQGTRLTVV.

This clonotype occurred many times. This sequence joins TRBV7-2 and TRBJ2-5, with 8 bases that match TRBD1. V dropped 5 bases and J dropped 5; count of bases not matched to a gene: 7. CDR1 and CDR2 (germline): SGHTA, FQGNSA. This CDR3 has 14 amino acids. The CDR3 DNA sequence: TGTGCCAGCAGCCTCGGGACAGGCGGGGAGACCCAGTACTTC. This sequence encodes CASSLGTGGETQYF.

This clonotype has more than one count but fewer than ten. The chain links TRBV5-1 to TRBJ2-1, with D possibly being TRBD2 (6 bases). Germline V CDR1 and CDR2: SGHRS, YFSETQ. Trimming removed 0 bases from V and 0 bases from J, with 7 bases in between. The CDR3 loop spans 15 amino acids. The CDR3 loop reads CASSLAEGSYNEQFF. DNA for the CDR3: TGCGCCAGCAGCTTGGCGGAGGGCTCCTACAATGAGCAGTTCTTC.

This clonotype ranks as medium-sized. V is TRBV2 and J is TRBJ1-1; D uncertain. V lost 7 bases to trimming and J lost 3 bases, with 21 bases between them. Germline loops: CDR1 SNHLY, CDR2 FYNNEI. The CDR3 is made up of 16 amino acids. The CDR3 coding sequence is TGTGCCAGCACCCCTCGGCGGGGTACTGTGGACACTGAAGCTTTCTTT. The encoded protein is CASTPRRGTVDTEAFF.

This clonotype was seen ten or more times. The chain couples TRBV20-1 to TRBJ1-1; perhaps TRBD1 as D (6 bases). CDR1 DFQATT and CDR2 SNEGSKA come from the germline V gene (reference sequence). Between the trimmed V and J ends, which lost 5 bases and 1 base, there was a span of 20 bases. This CDR3 is built from 16 residues. The CDR3 DNA follows: TGCAGTGCTGGTTACCGGGACATCGTACGGAACACTGAAGCTTTCTTT. This gives the protein CSAGYRDIVRNTEAFF.

As concerns this clonotype: A much larger clone is a single base away; this may be a read error. The genes are TRBV7-6 and TRBJ2-7; 7 bases are a match to TRBD1. The germline gives CDR1 SGHVS, CDR2 FNYEAQ. CDR3 length: 15 residues. In nucleotides, the CDR3 is TGTACCAGCAGCTCACTCCCCCCAGGGGGATTCGAGCAGTACTTC. This codes for CTSSSLPPGGFEQYF.

With regard to this clonotype: One end of the junction does not line up with germline, which may come from a read error. The rearrangement uses TRBV4-1 and TRBJ1-5; 7 bases agree with TRBD1. The CDR3 length is 16 residues. Germline V CDR1 and CDR2: MGHRA, YSYEKL. The CDR3: CASSQGTDRAYQPQHF. The CDR3 coding sequence is TGTGCCAGCAGCCAAGGGACAGACAGGGCGTATCAGCCCCAGCATTTT.

This clonotype was counted between two and nine times. This chain joins TRBV20-1 and TRBJ2-3, with D maybe TRBD2 (5 bases). Trimming took 4 bases from V and 4 from J, leaving 30 bases between them. Germline V gene data show CDR1 as DFQATT and CDR2 as SNEGSKA (reference sequence). The length of the CDR3 is 19 residues. CDR3 sequence: CSATTAETQNVGSADTQYF. CDR3 in DNA: TGCAGTGCTACAACTGCCGAGACCCAAAATGTGGGGAGCGCAGATACGCAGTATTTT.

V and J are TRBV7-8 and TRBJ2-5; 8 nucleotides match TRBD2. V gave up 3 bases and J gave up 2 bases; unmatched junction bases: 8. In germline, CDR1 is SGHVS, CDR2 FQNEAQ. The CDR3 loop spans 16 amino acids. CDR3 in DNA: TGTGCCAGCAGCTTTGGCTTTACTAGCGGTCAAGAGACCCAGTACTTC. It encodes CASSFGFTSGQETQYF.

The rearrangement uses TRBV12-5 and TRBJ1-4; no definite D call. The V end was cut by 4 bases, the J end by 6 bases, with 3 bases between. The germline V gene has CDR1 LGHNT and CDR2 FRNRAP. The CDR3 sequence is 11 residues long. The CDR3 DNA sequence: TGTGCTAGTGGTTCGGATGAAAAACTGTTTTTT. Translated, it gives CASGSDEKLFF.

The gene calls are TRBV5-5 and TRBJ1-5; D is uncertain. V lost 2 bases and J 9 bases, leaving 12 bases between the germline ends. The CDR3 loop spans 13 amino acids. Germline CDR1 reads SGHKS; CDR2 reads YYEKEE (reference sequence). The CDR3 DNA sequence: TGTGCCAGCAGCTTAGGCTCGACGGGGCCCCAGCATTTT. Translating gives CASSLGSTGPQHF.

This chain joins TRBV20-1 and TRBJ2-1, with TRBD2 as a possible D gene (5 bases). Germline lookup yields CDR1 DFQATT and CDR2 SNEGSKA (reference sequence). This CDR3 is built from 15 residues. Trimming removed 3 bases at V and 4 bases at J, with 16 bases between. In nucleotides, the CDR3 is TGCAGTGCTAGTTTTGTGACGGGGTGGTACAATGAGCAGTTCTTC. Encoded protein: CSASFVTGWYNEQFF.